The clone carrying this T cell receptor (beta chain) was seen ten or more times. TCRdb analysed the RT-PCR reads with MiXCR anew, one entry per CDR3 protein. The data show about 570,000 distinct CDR3 sequences, with over 9.5% seen just once and about 9.4% held by the top ten. Germline CDR1 reads ENHRY; CDR2 reads SYGVKD. With 0 bases removed from V and 4 bases from J, the gap between germline ends came to 12 bases. The CDR3 consists of 15 residues. This record comes from a study of response to subunit inactivated influenza vaccine. This clonotype originated in a man aged 50 to 60 who received an inactivated influenza vaccine. Specimen: PBMCs from blood, collected on the day of vaccination. The chain is built from TRBV10-3 and TRBJ2-5; either TRBD1 or TRBD2 may supply D (6 bases each). In DNA, the CDR3 is TGTGCCATCAGTGAGTCAGGGGGGAGAGGAGAGACCCAGTACTTC. Its protein product is CAISESGGRGETQYF.